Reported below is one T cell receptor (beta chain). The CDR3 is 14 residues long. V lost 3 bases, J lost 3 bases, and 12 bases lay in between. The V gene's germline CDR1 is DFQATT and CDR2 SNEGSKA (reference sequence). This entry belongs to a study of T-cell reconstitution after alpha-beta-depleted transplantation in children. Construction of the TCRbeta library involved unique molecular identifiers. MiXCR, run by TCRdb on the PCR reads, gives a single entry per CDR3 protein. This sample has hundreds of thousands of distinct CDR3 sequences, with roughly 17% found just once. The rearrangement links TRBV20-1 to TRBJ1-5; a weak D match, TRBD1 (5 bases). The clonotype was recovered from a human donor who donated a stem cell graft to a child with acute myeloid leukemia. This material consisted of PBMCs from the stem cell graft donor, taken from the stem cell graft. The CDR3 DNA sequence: TGCAGTGCTAGTAGCAGGGTGTTCAATCAGCCCCAGCATTTT. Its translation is CSASSRVFNQPQHF.